Listed here is a single T cell receptor (beta chain). Its antigen is currently unknown. The source of the sample is a study of post-analysis software for immune sequencing data. Study summary: The cohort encompassed relapsing-remitting, secondary progressive and progressive-relapsing multiple sclerosis disease courses.

Study-wide points: Significantly lower normalized Chao1 diversity was seen in multiple sclerosis patients than in controls. A few TRBV segments (TRBV5-6, TRBV5-1 and TRBV20-1 among them) occurred more frequently in patients than in controls. F measure grouped same-batch samples tightly together.

Included in the TCR beta cDNA libraries were unique molecular identifiers. Input amounts of roughly 0.85 to 11 million T cells were used. These gave roughly 500,000 cDNA molecules, so each molecule approximated one T cell. TCRdb re-called the PCR reads through MiXCR, storing one row per CDR3 protein. The sample holds 500,000 to 600,000 distinct CDR3 sequences, 44% seen once. Germline lookup yields CDR1 SGHTA and CDR2 FQGNSA. Trimming shortened V by 5 bases and J by 0 bases, and 11 bases separated the two germline ends. CDR3 length: 14 amino acids. The V gene is TRBV7-2, the J gene TRBJ2-7, with a tentative D call TRBD1 (6 bases). Sequenced material: blood. The clonotype originates from a girl between 5 and 17 years old with multiple sclerosis. The CDR3 loop reads CASSTARGSYEQYF. CDR3 nucleotide sequence: TGTGCCAGCAGCACCGCCAGGGGCTCCTACGAGCAGTACTTC.